This T cell receptor (beta chain) was sequenced for a study of T cells in localized non-small cell lung cancer. General study points: It was uninvolved adjacent lung that showed the highest T cell clonality, exceeding tumor. A median of around 58 clones ranked among the top 100 in tumor appeared in adjacent lung. Overall survival was longer when the density of T cells in the blood was higher. Sequencing, confined to only one tumor region, leaves heterogeneity possible.

Here immunoSEQ multiplex PCR was the method, and the copy in TCRdb shows in-frame clones only, minus some. The sample carries about 72,000 clones, 80% to 90% recorded once. The CDR3 covers 15 residues. The V segment lost 3 bases and the J segment 5 bases; nucleotides outside the gene matches: 10. Germline CDR1 and CDR2: SNHLY and FYNNEI. For this clone: The antigen remains undetermined.

The source of this sequence is a female donor over 55 with stage I lung adenocarcinoma. Sequenced here: peripheral blood, sampled before any cancer treatment. The chain uses TRBV2 and TRBJ2-7; 7 nucleotides match TRBD2. CDR3 DNA: TGTGCCAGCAGTGATAGGGGCGGGAGAATCAACGAGCAGTACTTC. This encodes CASSDRGGRINEQYF.